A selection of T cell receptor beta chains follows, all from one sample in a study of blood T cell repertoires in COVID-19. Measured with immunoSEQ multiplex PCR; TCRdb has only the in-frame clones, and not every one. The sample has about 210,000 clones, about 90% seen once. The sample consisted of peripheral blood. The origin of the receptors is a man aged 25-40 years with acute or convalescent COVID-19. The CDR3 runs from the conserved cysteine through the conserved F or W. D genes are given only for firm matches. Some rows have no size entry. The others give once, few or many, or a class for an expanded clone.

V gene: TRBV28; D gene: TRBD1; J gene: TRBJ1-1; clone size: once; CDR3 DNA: TGTGCCAGCAGTACGAACCCGGGACAGGGGAATGAAGCTTTCTTT; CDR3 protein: CASSTNPGQGNEAFF
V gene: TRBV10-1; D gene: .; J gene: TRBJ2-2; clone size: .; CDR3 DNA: TGCGCCAGCAGTCAAGGGAGCACCGGGGAGCTGTTTTTT; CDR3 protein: CASSQGSTGELFF
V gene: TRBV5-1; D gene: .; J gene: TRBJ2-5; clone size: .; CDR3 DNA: TGCGCCAGCACCCGACCAGGGATTTCGGAGACCCAGTACTTC; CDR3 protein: CASTRPGISETQYF
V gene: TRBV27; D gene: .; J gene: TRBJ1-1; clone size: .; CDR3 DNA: TGTGCCAGCAGTCCCCGGGTAGTCGGGAACACTGAAGCTTTCTTT; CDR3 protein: CASSPRVVGNTEAFF
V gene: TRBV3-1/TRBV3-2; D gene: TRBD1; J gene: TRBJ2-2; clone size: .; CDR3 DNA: TGTGCCAGCAGCCAAGAGGACAGGGCCGGGGAGCTGTTTTTT; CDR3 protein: CASSQEDRAGELFF
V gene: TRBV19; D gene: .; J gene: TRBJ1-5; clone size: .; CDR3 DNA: TGTGCCAGTACCTATACAGGTTATAGCAATCAGCCCCAGCATTTT; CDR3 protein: CASTYTGYSNQPQHF
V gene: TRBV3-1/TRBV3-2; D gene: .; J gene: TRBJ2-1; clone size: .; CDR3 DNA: TGTGCCAGCAGCCAAGATAGGAGCCTGGGGGGTTATACCTACAATGAGCAGTTCTTC; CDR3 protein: CASSQDRSLGGYTYNEQFF
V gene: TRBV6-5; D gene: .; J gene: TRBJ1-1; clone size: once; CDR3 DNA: TGTGCCAGCAGTCGAGCGACAGGTGGGGCTTTCTTT; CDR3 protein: CASSRATGGAFF
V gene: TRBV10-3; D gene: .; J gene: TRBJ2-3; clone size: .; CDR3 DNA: TGTGCCATCAGTGAGGCCGGACCGGGACAAATCACAGATACGCAGTATTTT; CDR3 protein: CAISEAGPGQITDTQYF
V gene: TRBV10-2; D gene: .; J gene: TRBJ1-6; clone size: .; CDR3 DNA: TGCGCCAGCAGCCCATTACAGGGAAGGAGGAATTCACCCCTCCACTTT; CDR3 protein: CASSPLQGRRNSPLHF
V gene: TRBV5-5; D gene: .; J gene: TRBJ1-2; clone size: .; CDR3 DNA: TGTGCCAGCAGCTTCTCCGGGGGAAACTATGGCTACACCTTC; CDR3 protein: CASSFSGGNYGYTF
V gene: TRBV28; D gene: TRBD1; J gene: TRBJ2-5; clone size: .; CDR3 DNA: TGTGCCAGCAAAGACAGGGCTTTGGAGACCCAGTACTTC; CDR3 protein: CASKDRALETQYF
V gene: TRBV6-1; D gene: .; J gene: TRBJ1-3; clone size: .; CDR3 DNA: TGTGCCAGCAGTGAAGGGGCAGGAAACGCTGGAAACACCATATATTTT; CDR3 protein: CASSEGAGNAGNTIYF
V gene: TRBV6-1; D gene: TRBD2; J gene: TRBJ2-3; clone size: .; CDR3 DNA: TGTGCCAGCAGTGACGGACTAGCGGGAACAGATACGCAGTATTTT; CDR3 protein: CASSDGLAGTDTQYF
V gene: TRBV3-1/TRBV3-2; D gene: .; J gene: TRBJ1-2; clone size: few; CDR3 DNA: TGTGCCAGCAGTCAACAGGGCGTCGGGGGCTACACCTTC; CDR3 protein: CASSQQGVGGYTF
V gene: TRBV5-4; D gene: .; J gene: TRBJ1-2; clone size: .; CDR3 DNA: TGTGCCAGCAGCTTGGCCGGTGGCTACACCTTC; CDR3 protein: CASSLAGGYTF
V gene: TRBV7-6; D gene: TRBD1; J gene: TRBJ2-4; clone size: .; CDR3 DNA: TGTGCCAGCAGCAAGGGGACAGGGGGTAGTGACATTCAGTACTTC; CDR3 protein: CASSKGTGGSDIQYF
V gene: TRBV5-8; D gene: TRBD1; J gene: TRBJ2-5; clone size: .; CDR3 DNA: TGTGCCAGCAGCTTGGCCGACAGGGGGACCCAGTACTTC; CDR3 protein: CASSLADRGTQYF
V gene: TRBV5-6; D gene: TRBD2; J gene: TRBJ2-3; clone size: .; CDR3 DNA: TGTGCCAGCAGCAGACTAGCTGCTACGCAGTATTTT; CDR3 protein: CASSRLAATQYF
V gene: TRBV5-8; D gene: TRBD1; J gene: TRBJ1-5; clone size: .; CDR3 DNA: TGTGCCAGCAGCTTGGGGCAGGGGGTTAGGACCCAGCATTTT; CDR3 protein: CASSLGQGVRTQHF
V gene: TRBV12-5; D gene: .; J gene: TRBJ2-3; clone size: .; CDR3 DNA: TGTGCTAGTGGTCCCTGGCGGGGCAGGAGCAGCACAGATACGCAGTATTTT; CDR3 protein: CASGPWRGRSSTDTQYF
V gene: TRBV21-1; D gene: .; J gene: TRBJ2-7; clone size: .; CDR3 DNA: TGTGCCAGCAGCTTATTAGCCGGGACTAGGGGGTACGAGCAGTACTTC; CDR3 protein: CASSLLAGTRGYEQYF
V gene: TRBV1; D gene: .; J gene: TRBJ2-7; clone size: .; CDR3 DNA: TGCACCAGCAGCCCAACTAGCGGGTTCTCCTACGAGCAGTACTTC; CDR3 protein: CTSSPTSGFSYEQYF
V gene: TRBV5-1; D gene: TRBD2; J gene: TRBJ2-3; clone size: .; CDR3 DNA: TGCGCCAGCAAACTCGGGGGGGCAGGAGATACGCAGTATTTT; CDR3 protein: CASKLGGAGDTQYF
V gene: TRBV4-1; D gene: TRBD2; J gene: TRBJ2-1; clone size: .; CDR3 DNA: TGCGCCAGCAGCCAAGAAACTAGCGGGGCCAATGAGCAGTTCTTC; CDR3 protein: CASSQETSGANEQFF
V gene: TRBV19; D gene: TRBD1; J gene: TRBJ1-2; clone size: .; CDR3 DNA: TGTGCCAGTAGTATAGTTGGGACAGATCCTGATGGCTACACCTTC; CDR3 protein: CASSIVGTDPDGYTF
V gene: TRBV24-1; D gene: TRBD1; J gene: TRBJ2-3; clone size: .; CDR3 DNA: TGTGCCACCAGTGTTGGGGGACAGGGGTGGACAGATACGCAGTATTTT; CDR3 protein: CATSVGGQGWTDTQYF
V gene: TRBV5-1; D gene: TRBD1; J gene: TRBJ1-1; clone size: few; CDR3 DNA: TGCGCCAGCAGCTCGGGGACAGGGATCGCTGAAGCTTTCTTT; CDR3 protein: CASSSGTGIAEAFF
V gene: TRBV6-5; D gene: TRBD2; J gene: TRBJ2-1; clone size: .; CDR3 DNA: TGTGCCAGCAGCCTAGGACTAGCATGGAATGAGCAGTTCTTC; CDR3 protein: CASSLGLAWNEQFF
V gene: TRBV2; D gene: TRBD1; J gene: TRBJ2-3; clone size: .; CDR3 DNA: TGTGCCAGCAGAGCCGACAGGGGCCGCCGGCATACGCAGTATTTT; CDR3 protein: CASRADRGRRHTQYF
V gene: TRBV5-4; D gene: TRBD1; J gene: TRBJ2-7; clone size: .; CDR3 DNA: TGTGCCAGCAGCTTGAGTGGGACAGTAGCCTACGAGCAGTACTTC; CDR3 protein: CASSLSGTVAYEQYF
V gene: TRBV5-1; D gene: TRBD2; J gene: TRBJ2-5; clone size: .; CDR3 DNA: TGCGCCAGCGGATCGTTAGCGGGAGGGCCAGGTCGGGAGACCCAGTACTTC; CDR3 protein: CASGSLAGGPGRETQYF
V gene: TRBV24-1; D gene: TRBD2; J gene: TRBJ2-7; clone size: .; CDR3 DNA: TGTGCCACCAGTGAGTCCGGGACTAGTAACGAGCAGTACTTC; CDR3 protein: CATSESGTSNEQYF
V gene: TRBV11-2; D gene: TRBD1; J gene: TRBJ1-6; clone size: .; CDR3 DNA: TGTGCCAGCAGCTTGGGCTTAGGCAGGGGGCAAGTAAATTCACCCCTCCACTTT; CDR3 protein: CASSLGLGRGQVNSPLHF
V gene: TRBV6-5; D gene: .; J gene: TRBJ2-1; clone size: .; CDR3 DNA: TGTGCCAGCAGTTACTATTCAGGGGGGAATGAGCAGTTCTTC; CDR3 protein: CASSYYSGGNEQFF
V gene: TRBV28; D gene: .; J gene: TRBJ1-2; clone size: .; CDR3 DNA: TGTGCCAGCAGTTTAGGAGCGGTGAACTATGGCTACACCTTC; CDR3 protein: CASSLGAVNYGYTF
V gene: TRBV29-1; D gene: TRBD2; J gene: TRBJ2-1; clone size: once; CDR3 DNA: TGCAGCGTCCAAGGAGCGGGAGTCTACAATGAGCAGTTCTTC; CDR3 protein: CSVQGAGVYNEQFF
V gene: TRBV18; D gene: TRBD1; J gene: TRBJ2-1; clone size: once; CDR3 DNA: TGTGCCAGCTCACTGACGGACAGGGTAGTTAATGAGCAGTTCTTC; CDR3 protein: CASSLTDRVVNEQFF
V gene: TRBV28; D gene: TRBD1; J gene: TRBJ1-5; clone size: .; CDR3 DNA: TGTGCCAGCAGTTCAATACAGGGGGCGGTTCAGCCCCAGCATTTT; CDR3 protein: CASSSIQGAVQPQHF
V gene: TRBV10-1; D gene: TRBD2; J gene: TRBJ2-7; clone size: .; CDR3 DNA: TGCGCCAGCAGTGAACGGTCCGGGGGGTCCTACGAGCAGTACTTC; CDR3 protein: CASSERSGGSYEQYF
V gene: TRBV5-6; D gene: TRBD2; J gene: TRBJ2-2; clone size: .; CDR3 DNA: TGTGCCAGCAGTAAATTGAAGCGGGGACGGAACGGGGAGCTGTTTTTT; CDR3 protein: CASSKLKRGRNGELFF
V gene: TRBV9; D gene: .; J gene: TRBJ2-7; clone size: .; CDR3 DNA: TGTGCCAGCAGCGTTTCAGTTCGGACTCCCTCCTACGAGCAGTACTTC; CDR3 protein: CASSVSVRTPSYEQYF
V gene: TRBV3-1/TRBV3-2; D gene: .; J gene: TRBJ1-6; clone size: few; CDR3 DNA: TGTGCCAGCAGCCGACCGACTTGGAATTCACCCCTCCACTTT; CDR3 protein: CASSRPTWNSPLHF
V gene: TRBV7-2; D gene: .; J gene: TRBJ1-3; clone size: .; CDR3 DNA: TGTGCCAGCCTAGCAACGTACTGGGACACCATATATTTT; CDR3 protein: CASLATYWDTIYF
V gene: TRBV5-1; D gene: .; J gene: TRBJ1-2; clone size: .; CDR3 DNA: TGCGCCAGCAGCAGGGACACCGCTAACTATGGCTACACCTTC; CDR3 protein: CASSRDTANYGYTF
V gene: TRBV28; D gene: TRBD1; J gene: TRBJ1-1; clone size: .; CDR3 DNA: TGTGCCAGCAGTACCCGGACAGGGAGAACTGAAGCTTTCTTT; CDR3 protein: CASSTRTGRTEAFF
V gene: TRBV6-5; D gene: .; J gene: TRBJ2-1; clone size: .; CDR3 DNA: TGTGCCAGCAGTTACTATACTAGTAGGAATGAGCAGTTCTTC; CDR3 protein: CASSYYTSRNEQFF
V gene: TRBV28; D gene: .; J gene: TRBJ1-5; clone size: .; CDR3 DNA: TGTGCCAGCAGTTTATTTGGGGGCCCTAATCAGCCCCAGCATTTT; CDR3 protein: CASSLFGGPNQPQHF
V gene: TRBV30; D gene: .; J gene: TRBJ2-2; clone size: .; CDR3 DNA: TGTGCCTGGAGTGTGAAACATCCCGCGAACACCGGGGAGCTGTTTTTT; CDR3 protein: CAWSVKHPANTGELFF